This T cell receptor (beta chain) was identified in a study of T cell responses to AZD1222 COVID-19 vaccine. This CDR3 region has 17 residues. With 1 base removed from V and 2 bases from J, the gap between germline ends came to 16 bases. Germline V gene data show CDR1 as LGHNA and CDR2 as YNFKEQ. Produced via immunoSEQ multiplex PCR; TCRdb's table is partial and in-frame only. The top ten hold roughly 4.3% of the sample, which has some 170,000 clones, 70% to 90% seen once. The V and J genes are TRBV4-2 and TRBJ2-3; D gene uncertain. The sequence derives from an adult who received the MenACWY meningococcal vaccine as a control. The sequences come from peripheral blood, collected 28 days after the second dose of the MenACWY control vaccine. CDR3 residues: CASSQGTAPIPTDTQYF. DNA for the CDR3: TGTGCCAGCAGCCAAGGAACCGCACCAATCCCCACAGATACGCAGTATTTT.